The 10 T cell receptor beta chains presented below share a single source sample, sequenced in a study of shared clonotypes between healthy human individuals. Terminally differentiated effector memory CD45RA+ cells were left out of the naive CD8 fraction, which was CD45RO-negative and positively selected for CCR7. Libraries were prepared by immunoSEQ multiplex PCR; TCRdb keeps only in-frame clonotypes and omits some of them. The sample has some 740,000 clones; over 90% are singletons. What was sequenced was naive CD8+ T cells sorted from blood. The receptor set was obtained from a young man in good health.

This sequence joins TRBV12-5 and TRBJ2-5; D possibly matches TRBD1 or TRBD2 (7 bases each). Germline lookup yields CDR1 LGHNT and CDR2 FRNRAP. This CDR3 has 14 residues. V lost 5 bases, J lost 6 bases, and 16 bases lay in between. The CDR3, as DNA: TGTGCTAGTGGTGGGGGGGACAGTCCACAGACCCAGTACTTC. Amino acid sequence: CASGGGDSPQTQYF.

V and J are TRBV29-1 and TRBJ2-5; D is unresolved. The CDR3 length is 13 residues. Trimming took off 4 bases at V and 5 bases at J, with 14 bases between the two ends. Germline V CDR1 and CDR2: SQVTM, ANQGSEA. The CDR3 sequence is CSVVPRVPETQYF. The CDR3 DNA is TGCAGCGTTGTGCCCCGGGTTCCTGAGACCCAGTACTTC.

V gene TRBV27 combines with J gene TRBJ1-1; possibly TRBD1 for D (6 bases). Trimming left V 7 bases short and J 8 bases short, with 20 bases between. Germline CDR1 MNHEY, CDR2 SMNVEV (reference sequence). This CDR3 contains 14 residues. CDR3 region: CASMGAPNPVEAFF. The CDR3 nucleotides read TGTGCCAGCATGGGGGCTCCAAACCCCGTCGAAGCTTTCTTT.

The CDR3 protein is CASSEEEGLRCEQYF. CDR3 bases: TGTGCCAGCAGTGAAGAGGAGGGACTTAGATGCGAGCAGTACTTC. The chain employs TRBV6-1 and TRBJ2-7; possible D gene TRBD2, 6 bases. Per germline, CDR1 MNHNS and CDR2 SASEGT. The germline V and J ends were trimmed by 1 base and 6 bases, with 16 bases remaining between them. This CDR3 region has 15 residues.

This clone was recorded once. The gene calls are TRBV5-1 and TRBJ1-1, with D maybe TRBD1 (6 bases). This CDR3 spans 15 amino acids. V shed 3 bases and J shed 3 bases, with 15 bases lying between them. Germline-derived CDR1 and CDR2 are SGHRS and YFSETQ. The CDR3 DNA reads TGCGCCAGCAGCTCCACAGGGCTTCGGGACACTGAAGCTTTCTTT. This encodes CASSSTGLRDTEAFF. The full variable domain, completed using reference TRBV5-1 and TRBJ1-1, is KAGVTQTPRYLIKTRGQQVTLSCSPISGHRSVSWYQQTPGQGLQFLFEYFSETQRNKGNFPGRFSGRQFSNSRSEMNVSTLELGDSALYLCASSSTGLRDTEAFFGQGTRLTVV.

The chain joins TRBV19 to TRBJ2-1; possibly TRBD2 for D (5 bases). Trimming left V 9 bases short and J 7 bases short, with 19 bases between. Germline loops: CDR1 LNHDA, CDR2 SQIVND (reference sequence). CDR3 length equals 14 residues. CDR3 coding DNA: TGTGCCAGCCGTAACAAAGGAGGCGGGAATGAGCAGTTCTTC. Its protein product is CASRNKGGGNEQFF.

This rearrangement joins TRBV11-2 to TRBJ2-1, with D perhaps TRBD1 (5 bases). V was pared by 1 base and J by 5 bases, with 21 bases between. Germline values: CDR1 SGHAT, CDR2 FQNNGV. The CDR3 runs 18 residues. The CDR3 sequence is CASSLVIGSPGWDNEQFF. As DNA, the CDR3 is TGTGCCAGCAGCTTAGTTATTGGGTCACCAGGGTGGGACAATGAGCAGTTCTTC.

The genes are TRBV19 and TRBJ2-1; a weak D match, TRBD1 (7 bases). From germline, CDR1 is LNHDA and CDR2 SQIVND (reference sequence). Between the trimmed V and J ends, which lost 3 bases and 7 bases, there was a span of 16 bases. This CDR3 spans 15 amino acids. The CDR3 spells CASSMGSGGINEQFF. The CDR3 DNA reads TGTGCCAGTAGTATGGGGTCAGGGGGGATTAATGAGCAGTTCTTC.

The rearrangement joins TRBV15 to TRBJ2-5; D could derive from TRBD1 or TRBD2 (5 bases each). In germline, CDR1 is LNHNV, CDR2 YYDKDF (reference sequence). The CDR3 is made up of 16 amino acids. Trimming removed 1 base from V and 0 bases from J, with 12 bases in between. DNA for the CDR3: TGTGCCACCAGCAGAGGGGGGATTTACAACCAAGAGACCCAGTACTTC. This codes for CATSRGGIYNQETQYF.

The genes are TRBV4-3 and TRBJ2-7; a weak D match, TRBD1 (5 bases). The V and J ends lost 0 bases and 3 bases respectively, with 15 bases between them. The CDR3 spans 16 residues. Germline V gene data show CDR1 as LGHNA and CDR2 as YSLEER. CDR3 protein: CASSQETGLTLYEQYF. CDR3 bases: TGCGCCAGCAGCCAAGAAACAGGCCTTACTCTCTACGAGCAGTACTTC.